A single sample gave rise to the 20 T cell receptor beta chains below, sequenced in a study of vaccination effects on CD4 cells after COVID-19. Produced via immunoSEQ multiplex PCR; TCRdb's table is partial and in-frame only. This sample has more than 30,000 clones; 66% occur once, and the top ten carry 14% to 15%. Before sequencing took place, the ViraFEST assay used viral peptide pools to expand antigen-specific CD4+ T cells. CD4+ T cell isolation took place after 10 days of culture. Nobody among the vaccine recipients had prior SARS-CoV-2 infection (nucleocapsid antibodies were negative). These receptors' antigens are unknown. This specimen was CD4+ T cells from PBMCs cultured with HCoV-OC43 spike peptides, taken before COVID-19 vaccination. The subset here: HCoV-OC43 spike overlapping peptide pool stimulation. The receptors were sampled from a human donor who received a COVID-19 vaccine.

The CDR3: CASSLQLRGDQEEFF. The DNA of the CDR3 is TGCGCCAGCAGCTTGCAATTGCGGGGGGACCAAGAGGAGTTCTTC. The chain employs TRBV5-1 and TRBJ2-1; 8 nucleotides agree with TRBD2. This CDR3 comprises 15 residues. J was trimmed by 14 bases and V by 1 base; bases with no gene match: 14. Germline assignment: CDR1 SGHRS and CDR2 YFSETQ.

The J gene is TRBJ2-5, the V gene TRBV13; tentative D call: TRBD1 (6 bases). Germline CDR1 and CDR2: PRHDT and FYEKMQ (reference sequence). The CDR3 loop spans 13 amino acids. The germline V and J ends were trimmed by 5 bases and 7 bases, with 14 bases remaining between them. The CDR3 bases are TGTGCCAGCAGCAGAGGGGGATTAGGGACCCAGTACTTC. It translates to CASSRGGLGTQYF. The whole variable domain, remainder taken from reference TRBV13 and TRBJ2-5, is AAGVIQSPRHLIKEKRETATLKCYPIPRHDTVYWYQQGPGQDPQFLISFYEKMQSDKGSIPDRFSAQQFSDYHSELNMSSLELGDSALYFCASSRGGLGTQYFGPGTRLLVL.

This clone was seen ten or more times. V usage is TRBV3-1 (or the pseudogene TRBV3-2) and J usage is TRBJ2-7; D gene uncertain. CDR1 is LGHDT and CDR2 is YNNKEL in the germline V gene (reference sequence). CDR3 length: 11 amino acids. Trimming left V 5 bases short and J 0 bases short, with 2 bases between. The CDR3 loop is CASSVSYEQYF. In nucleotides, the CDR3 is TGTGCCAGCAGCGTCTCCTACGAGCAGTACTTC.

This clone was seen a few times. The chain recombines TRBV21-1 with TRBJ1-2; the D call of TRBD1 is as the table states it, not checked on the DNA. TRBV21-1 counts as a pseudogene. The CDR3 is 18 amino acids. The CDR3 DNA is TGTGCCAGCAGCCCCCGGGACAGGGGGCCCCCTCTAGGCTATGGCTACACCTTC. This encodes CASSPRDRGPPLGYGYTF.

In its sample, this clone was seen a few times. The rearrangement joins TRBV19 to TRBJ1-5; unclear D gene. CDR1 LNHDA and CDR2 SQIVND come from the germline V gene (reference sequence). The CDR3 length is 15 residues. V lost 2 bases and J 1 base, leaving 9 bases between the germline ends. The CDR3 spells CASSIRHWSNQPQHF. The CDR3 nucleotides are TGTGCCAGTAGTATACGGCATTGGAGCAATCAGCCCCAGCATTTT.

The count of this clone is one. The chain couples TRBV19 to TRBJ1-2, with 8 bases matching TRBD1. From germline, CDR1 is LNHDA and CDR2 SQIVND (reference sequence). V trimming: 4 bases; J trimming: 2 bases; junction bases outside the gene matches: 3. The CDR3 has 14 residues. CDR3 loop: CASSRQGRNYGYTF. CDR3 DNA: TGTGCCAGTAGTAGACAGGGGAGGAACTATGGCTACACCTTC.

The chain joins TRBV10-2 to TRBJ2-3; tentatively, D is TRBD2 (6 bases). The V and J ends lost 8 bases and 4 bases respectively, with 16 bases between them. Germline V gene data show CDR1 as WSHSY and CDR2 as SAAADI. The CDR3 sequence is 14 residues long. The CDR3 DNA reads as TGCGCCAGCGCCCGCGGGAAGCTGTCAGATACGCAGTATTTT. Amino acids: CASARGKLSDTQYF.

This chain links TRBV6-1 with TRBJ1-5, with 8 bases that match TRBD1. The CDR3 has 17 residues. Germline values: CDR1 MNHNS, CDR2 SASEGT. With V trimmed by 4 bases and J by 0 bases, 8 bases remained unmatched. CDR3 protein: CASSGVLGTGSNQPQHF. The CDR3 DNA is TGTGCCAGCAGTGGGGTCCTCGGGACAGGTAGCAATCAGCCCCAGCATTTT.

The chain uses TRBV2 and TRBJ2-2; D ambiguous. This CDR3 contains 13 residues. Germline CDR1 SNHLY, CDR2 FYNNEI. V shed 6 bases and J shed 5 bases, with 10 bases lying between them. CDR3 residues: CASSPRWTGELFF. The DNA of the CDR3 is TGTGCCAGCAGCCCACGATGGACCGGGGAGCTGTTTTTT.

The chain recombines TRBV6-5 with TRBJ1-1, with 9 bases aligning to TRBD1. CDR1 and CDR2 from the germline V gene are MNHEY and SVGAGI. The ends lost 2 bases at V and 1 base at J; junction bases unmatched: 5. The CDR3 sequence is 16 residues long. CDR3 in amino acids: CASSYRTGVQNTEAFF. The CDR3 region has the DNA TGTGCCAGCAGTTACAGGACAGGGGTCCAGAACACTGAAGCTTTCTTT.

This clone showed up just a few times. This chain links TRBV5-4 with TRBJ2-5, with 11 bases identical to TRBD2. The length of the CDR3 is 13 residues. Germline V gene data show CDR1 as SGHNT and CDR2 as YYREEE (reference sequence). J gave up 7 bases and V 3 bases, and 2 bases lay outside the gene matches. CDR3 loop: CASSSGTSGTQYF. In DNA, the CDR3 is TGTGCCAGCAGCTCCGGGACTAGCGGGACCCAGTACTTC.

This chain joins TRBV3-1 (or the pseudogene TRBV3-2) and TRBJ2-3; D unclear. This CDR3 comprises 14 residues. Germline CDR1 reads LGHDT; CDR2 reads YNNKEL (reference sequence). V lost 1 base, J lost 8 bases, and 13 bases lay in between. CDR3 loop: CASSQGSMSGTQYF. In DNA form, the CDR3 reads TGTGCCAGCAGCCAAGGGAGCATGTCGGGTACGCAGTATTTT.

The chain employs TRBV7-9 and TRBJ1-4; D perhaps matches TRBD1 (5 bases). CDR3 size: 16 residues. Trimming stripped 5 bases from V and 5 bases from J, with 18 bases between. CDR1 and CDR2 (germline): SEHNR, FQNEAQ (reference sequence). CDR3 DNA: TGTGCCAGCAGCCTCGCGGTCGGGGCAGCAAATGAAAAACTGTTTTTT. Translating gives CASSLAVGAANEKLFF.

This clone came up a few times. The chain uses TRBV19 and TRBJ1-6; unclear D gene. The CDR3 loop spans 16 amino acids. Germline values: CDR1 LNHDA, CDR2 SQIVND (reference sequence). V lost 3 bases to trimming and J lost 3 bases, with 12 bases between them. The CDR3 is CASSMIAGIYNSPLHF. CDR3 nucleotides: TGTGCCAGTAGTATGATCGCAGGCATCTATAATTCACCCCTCCACTTT.

This clone came up a few times. The chain joins TRBV29-1 to TRBJ1-2; 9 nucleotides agree with TRBD1. Unmatched junction bases numbered 11, after V lost 6 bases and J lost 6 bases. The CDR3 consists of 14 residues. Germline assignment: CDR1 SQVTM and CDR2 ANQGSEA. The CDR3 loop is CSVYEDRGGDGYTF. CDR3 in DNA: TGCAGCGTCTACGAGGACAGGGGAGGAGATGGCTACACCTTC.

V and J are TRBV19 and TRBJ1-5, with 7 bases lining up with TRBD1. Germline CDR1 is LNHDA and CDR2 is SQIVND (reference sequence). V gave up 7 bases and J gave up 4 bases; unmatched junction bases: 10. The CDR3 loop spans 15 amino acids. The CDR3 coding sequence is TGTGCCAGTACCCTCCGACAGGGTACTAATCAGCCCCAGCATTTT. Its protein is CASTLRQGTNQPQHF.

The V call is TRBV5-4, the J call TRBJ2-3; D is ambiguous. In germline, CDR1 is SGHNT, CDR2 YYREEE (reference sequence). There are 14 residues in the CDR3. Trimming shortened V by 5 bases and J by 8 bases, and 18 bases separated the two germline ends. DNA for the CDR3: TGTGCCAGCAGTTTAGACTCCCCCCCATCTACGCAGTATTTT. Protein sequence: CASSLDSPPSTQYF.

The chain couples TRBV5-4 to TRBJ2-7, with TRBD2 matching over 7 bases. Germline CDR1 is SGHNT and CDR2 is YYREEE (reference sequence). The J segment lost 5 bases and the V segment lost 3 bases, leaving 8 bases of the junction unmatched. The CDR3 runs 14 residues. CDR3 coding DNA: TGTGCCAGCAGCTACCCCGGGGGGATTAACGAGCAGTACTTC. Protein: CASSYPGGINEQYF.

The chain couples TRBV6-6 to TRBJ1-1; possible D gene TRBD1, 5 bases. The germline V and J ends were trimmed by 5 bases and 8 bases, with 21 bases remaining between them. Germline-derived CDR1 and CDR2 are MNHNY and SVGAGI (reference sequence). The CDR3 totals 15 residues. The CDR3 nucleotides are TGTGCCAGCAGTGGGGGTGACAGCAGAAGTCTCGAAGCTTTCTTT. Its translation: CASSGGDSRSLEAFF.

The V gene is TRBV5-1, the J gene TRBJ1-2; D not certain. Trimming removed 7 bases from V and 6 bases from J, with 22 bases in between. CDR3 size: 15 residues. Germline V CDR1 and CDR2: SGHRS, YFSETQ. CDR3 DNA sequence: TGCGCCAGCCGCGATCCCAGGACCCTTGAGGATGGCTACACCTTC. Its protein is CASRDPRTLEDGYTF.